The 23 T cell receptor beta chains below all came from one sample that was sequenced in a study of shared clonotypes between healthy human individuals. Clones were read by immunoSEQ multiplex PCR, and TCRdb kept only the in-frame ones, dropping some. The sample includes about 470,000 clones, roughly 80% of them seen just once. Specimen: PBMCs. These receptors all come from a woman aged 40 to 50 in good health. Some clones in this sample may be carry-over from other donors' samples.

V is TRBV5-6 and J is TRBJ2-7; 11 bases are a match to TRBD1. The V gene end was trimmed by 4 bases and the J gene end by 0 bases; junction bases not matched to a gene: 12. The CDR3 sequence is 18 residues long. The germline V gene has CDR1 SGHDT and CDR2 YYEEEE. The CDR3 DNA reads TGTGCCAGCAGCCTAGGCGGCAGGGACAGGGGGGCCTCCTACGAGCAGTACTTC. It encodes CASSLGGRDRGASYEQYF. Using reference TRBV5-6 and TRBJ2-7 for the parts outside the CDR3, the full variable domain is DAGVTQSPTHLIKTRGQQVTLRCSPKSGHDTVSWYQQALGQGPQFIFQYYEEEERQRGNFPDRFSGHQFPNYSSELNVNALLLGDSALYLCASSLGGRDRGASYEQYFGPGTRLTVT.

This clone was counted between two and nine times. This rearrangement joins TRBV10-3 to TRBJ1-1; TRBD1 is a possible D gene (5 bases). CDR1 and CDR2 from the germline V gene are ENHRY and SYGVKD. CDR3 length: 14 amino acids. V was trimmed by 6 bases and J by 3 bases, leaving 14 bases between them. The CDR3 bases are TGTGCCATCAGCGCCCGGCCGGGGGACACTGAAGCTTTCTTT. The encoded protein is CAISARPGDTEAFF.

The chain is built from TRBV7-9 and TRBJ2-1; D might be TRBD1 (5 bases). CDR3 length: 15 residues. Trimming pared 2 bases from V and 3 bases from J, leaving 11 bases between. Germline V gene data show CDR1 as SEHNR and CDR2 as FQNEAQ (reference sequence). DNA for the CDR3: TGTGCCAGCAGCTTACAGGGTCCAATCTACAATGAGCAGTTCTTC. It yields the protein CASSLQGPIYNEQFF.

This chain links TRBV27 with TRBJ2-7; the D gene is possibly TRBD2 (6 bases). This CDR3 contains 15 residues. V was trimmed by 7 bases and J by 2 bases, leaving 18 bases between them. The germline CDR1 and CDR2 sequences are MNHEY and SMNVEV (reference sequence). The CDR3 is CASKKLAVETYEQYF. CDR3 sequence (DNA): TGTGCCAGCAAGAAACTAGCCGTTGAAACCTACGAGCAGTACTTC.

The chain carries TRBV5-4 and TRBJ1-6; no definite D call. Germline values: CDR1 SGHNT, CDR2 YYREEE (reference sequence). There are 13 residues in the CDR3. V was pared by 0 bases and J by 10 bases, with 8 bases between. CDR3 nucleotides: TGTGCCAGCAGCTTGGAGAGGAACTCACCCCTCCACTTT. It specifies CASSLERNSPLHF.

In nucleotides, the CDR3 is TGCGCCAGCAGCTTGGGGGGGTCCCCTGAAGCTTTCTTT. It encodes CASSLGGSPEAFF. The chain couples TRBV5-1 to TRBJ1-1; possible D gene TRBD1, 5 bases. The V and J ends lost 0 bases and 6 bases respectively, with 9 bases between them. The CDR3 has 13 amino acids. CDR1 is SGHRS, CDR2 YFSETQ, per germline.

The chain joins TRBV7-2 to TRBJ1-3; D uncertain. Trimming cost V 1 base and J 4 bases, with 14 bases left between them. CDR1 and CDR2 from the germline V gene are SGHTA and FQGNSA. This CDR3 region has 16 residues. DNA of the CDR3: TGTGCCAGCAGCTTAGGTCCGAGCGGAGAGGGAAACACCATATATTTT. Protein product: CASSLGPSGEGNTIYF.

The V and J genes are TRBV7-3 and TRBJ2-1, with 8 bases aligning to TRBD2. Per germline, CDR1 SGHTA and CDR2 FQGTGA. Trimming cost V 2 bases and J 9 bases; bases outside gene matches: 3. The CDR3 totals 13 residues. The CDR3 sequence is CASSLGAGAEQFF. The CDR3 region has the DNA TGTGCCAGCAGCTTAGGAGCGGGGGCTGAGCAGTTCTTC.

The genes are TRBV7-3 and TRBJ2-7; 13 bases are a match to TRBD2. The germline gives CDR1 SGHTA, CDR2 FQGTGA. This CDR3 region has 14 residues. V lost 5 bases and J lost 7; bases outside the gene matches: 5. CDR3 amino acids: CASSTGLAGEEQYF. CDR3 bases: TGTGCCAGCAGCACAGGACTAGCGGGGGAAGAGCAGTACTTC. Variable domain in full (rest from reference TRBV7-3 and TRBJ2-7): GAGVSQTPSNKVTEKGKYVELRCDPISGHTALYWYRQSLGQGPEFLIYFQGTGAADDSGLPNDRFFAVRPEGSVSTLKIQRTERGDSAVYLCASSTGLAGEEQYFGPGTRLTVT.

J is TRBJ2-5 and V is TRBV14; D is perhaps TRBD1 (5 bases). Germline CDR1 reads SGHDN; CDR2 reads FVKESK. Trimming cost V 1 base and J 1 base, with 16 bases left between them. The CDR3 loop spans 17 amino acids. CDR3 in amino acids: CASSQGFYRRIQETQYF. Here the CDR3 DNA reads TGTGCCAGCAGCCAAGGGTTTTACAGGAGAATCCAAGAGACCCAGTACTTC.

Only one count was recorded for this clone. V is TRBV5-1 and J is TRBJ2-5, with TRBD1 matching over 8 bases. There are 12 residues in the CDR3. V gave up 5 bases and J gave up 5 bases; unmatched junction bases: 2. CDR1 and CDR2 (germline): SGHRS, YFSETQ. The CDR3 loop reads CASRGQAETQYF. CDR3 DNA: TGCGCCAGCAGGGGACAGGCGGAGACCCAGTACTTC.

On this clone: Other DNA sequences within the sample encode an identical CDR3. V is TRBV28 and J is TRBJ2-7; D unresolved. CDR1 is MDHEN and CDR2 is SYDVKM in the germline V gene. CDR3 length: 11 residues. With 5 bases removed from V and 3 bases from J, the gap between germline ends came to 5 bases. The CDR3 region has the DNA TGTGCCAGCAGTCTAAACTACGAGCAGTACTTC. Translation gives CASSLNYEQYF.

CDR3 sequence (DNA): TGCGCCAGCAGCAGGGACAGGGCGGGCACTGAAGCTTTCTTT. It yields the protein CASSRDRAGTEAFF. The chain employs TRBV5-1 and TRBJ1-1; 9 nucleotides match TRBD1. CDR1 is SGHRS and CDR2 is YFSETQ in the germline V gene. The length of the CDR3 is 14 residues. The J segment lost 4 bases and the V segment lost 4 bases, leaving 5 bases of the junction unmatched.

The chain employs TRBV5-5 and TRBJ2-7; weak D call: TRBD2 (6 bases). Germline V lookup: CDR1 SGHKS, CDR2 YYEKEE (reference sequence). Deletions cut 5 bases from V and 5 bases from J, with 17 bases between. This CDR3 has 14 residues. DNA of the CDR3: TGTGCCAGCAGTTCCGAGGTTTGGGGGGACGAGCAGTACTTC. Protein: CASSSEVWGDEQYF.

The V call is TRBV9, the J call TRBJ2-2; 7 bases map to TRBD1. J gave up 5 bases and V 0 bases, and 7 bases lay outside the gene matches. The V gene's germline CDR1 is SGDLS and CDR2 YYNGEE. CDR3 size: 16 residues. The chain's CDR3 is CASSVEQGWKTGELFF. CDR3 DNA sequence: TGTGCCAGCAGCGTAGAACAGGGGTGGAAAACCGGGGAGCTGTTTTTT. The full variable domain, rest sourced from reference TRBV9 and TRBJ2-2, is DSGVTQTPKHLITATGQRVTLRCSPRSGDLSVYWYQQSLDQGLQFLIQYYNGEERAKGNILERFSAQQFPDLHSELNLSSLELGDSALYFCASSVEQGWKTGELFFGEGSRLTVL.

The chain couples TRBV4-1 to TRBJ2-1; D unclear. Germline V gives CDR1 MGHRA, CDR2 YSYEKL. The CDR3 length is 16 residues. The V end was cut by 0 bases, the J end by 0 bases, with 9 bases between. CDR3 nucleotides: TGCGCCAGCAGCCAAGATCTAACTGTCTCCTACAATGAGCAGTTCTTC. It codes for CASSQDLTVSYNEQFF.

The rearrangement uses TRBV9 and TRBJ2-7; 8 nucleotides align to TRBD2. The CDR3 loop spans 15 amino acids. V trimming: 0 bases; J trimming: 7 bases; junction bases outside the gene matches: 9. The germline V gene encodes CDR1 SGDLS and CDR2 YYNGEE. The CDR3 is CASSVDVGRAWEQYF. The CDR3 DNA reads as TGTGCCAGCAGCGTAGATGTCGGGAGGGCCTGGGAGCAGTACTTC.

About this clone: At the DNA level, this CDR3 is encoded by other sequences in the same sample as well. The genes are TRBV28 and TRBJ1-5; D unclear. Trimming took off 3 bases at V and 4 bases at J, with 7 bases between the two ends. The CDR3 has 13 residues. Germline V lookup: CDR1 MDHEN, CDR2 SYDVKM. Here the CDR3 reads CASSFEENQPQHF. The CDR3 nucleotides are TGTGCCAGCAGTTTCGAAGAAAATCAGCCCCAGCATTTT.

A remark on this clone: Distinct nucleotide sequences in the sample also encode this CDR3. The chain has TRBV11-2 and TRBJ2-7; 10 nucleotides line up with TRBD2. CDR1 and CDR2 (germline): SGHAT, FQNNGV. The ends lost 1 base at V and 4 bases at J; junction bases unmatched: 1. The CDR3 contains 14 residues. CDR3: CASSLASGSYEQYF. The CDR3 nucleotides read TGTGCCAGCAGCTTAGCTAGCGGGAGTTACGAGCAGTACTTC. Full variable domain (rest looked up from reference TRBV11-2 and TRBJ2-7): EAGVAQSPRYKIIEKRQSVAFWCNPISGHATLYWYQQILGQGPKLLIQFQNNGVVDDSQLPKDRFSAERLKGVDSTLKIQPAKLEDSAVYLCASSLASGSYEQYFGPGTRLTVT.

CDR3 protein: CASSSDKGEKLFF. The DNA for the CDR3 is TGTGCCAGCAGCTCGGACAAAGGGGAAAAACTGTTTTTT. The chain combines TRBV5-5 with TRBJ1-4, with D maybe TRBD1 (5 bases). V was trimmed by 3 bases and J by 8 bases, leaving 11 bases between them. Per germline, CDR1 SGHKS and CDR2 YYEKEE (reference sequence). The CDR3 is 13 amino acids.

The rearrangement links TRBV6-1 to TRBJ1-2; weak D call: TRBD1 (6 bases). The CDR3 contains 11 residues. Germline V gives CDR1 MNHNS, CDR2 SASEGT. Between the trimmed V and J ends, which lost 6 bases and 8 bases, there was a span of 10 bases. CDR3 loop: CASRTGFGYTF. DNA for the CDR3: TGTGCCAGCAGAACAGGGTTCGGCTACACCTTC.

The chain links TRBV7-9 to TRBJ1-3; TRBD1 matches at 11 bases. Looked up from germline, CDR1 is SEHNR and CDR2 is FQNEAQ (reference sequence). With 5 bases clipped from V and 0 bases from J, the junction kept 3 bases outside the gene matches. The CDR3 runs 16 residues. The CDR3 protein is CASSKGQGDSGNTIYF. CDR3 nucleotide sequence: TGTGCCAGCAGCAAGGGACAGGGGGACTCTGGAAACACCATATATTTT.

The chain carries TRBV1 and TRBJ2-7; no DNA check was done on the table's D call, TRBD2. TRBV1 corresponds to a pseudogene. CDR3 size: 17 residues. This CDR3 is CTSSQDSTSGRAPLGYF. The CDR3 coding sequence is TGCACCAGCAGCCAAGATTCGACTAGCGGGAGGGCCCCACTTGGGTACTTC.